The rows below give T cell receptor beta chains drawn from one sample of a study of cytomegalovirus exposure and HLA in healthy donors. Some clones are missing from TCRdb's copy, which holds only in-frame ones; the method was immunoSEQ multiplex PCR. The sample holds more than 90,000 clones. What was sequenced was PBMCs. The receptors derive from a man aged 25 to 40 in good health and CMV-seronegative. The CDR3 runs from the conserved cysteine through the conserved F or W. D genes are given only for firm matches.

TRBJ2-7	-	TRBV5-1	TGCGCCAGCAGCTTAGTGGAGGGGCCAAAGGGTTACGAGCAGTACTTC	CASSLVEGPKGYEQYF
TRBJ2-1	TRBD2	TRBV6-5	TGTGCCAGCAGTTACACAGCTAGCGGGGGTTCCAATGAGCAGTTCTTC	CASSYTASGGSNEQFF
TRBJ1-5	-	TRBV6-6	TGTGCCAGCTCAATTTATAGGGGGAATCAGCCCCAGCATTTT	CASSIYRGNQPQHF
TRBJ1-5	TRBD1	TRBV5-8	TGTGCCAGCAGCTCCAGGACAGGGGCAGGTCAGCCCCAGCATTTT	CASSSRTGAGQPQHF
TRBJ2-7	-	TRBV6-1	TGTGCCAGCAGTGCCGCTGGGGGGGCGTCCTACGAGCAGTACTTC	CASSAAGGASYEQYF
TRBJ1-6	TRBD1	TRBV7-9	TGTGCCAGCAGCATGGAACAGGGGGTCGCTGGTTCACCCCTCCACTTT	CASSMEQGVAGSPLHF
TRBJ2-5	-	TRBV6-1	TGTGCCAGCAGTGCGGTAACAGAGCCTGGGGAGACCCAGTACTTC	CASSAVTEPGETQYF
TRBJ2-1	TRBD1	TRBV4-3	TGCGCCAGCAGCCAAGGTCTACCGGGACAGGGGGACGATGAGCAGTTCTTC	CASSQGLPGQGDDEQFF
TRBJ2-7	TRBD1	TRBV7-2	TGTGCCAGCAGTTTTACCGGGACAGCCGCGTGGCAGTACTTC	CASSFTGTAAWQYF
TRBJ1-5	TRBD1	TRBV5-1	TGCGCCAGCAGCTTGGGTGGGACAGGGGGGCAGCCCCAGCATTTT	CASSLGGTGGQPQHF
TRBJ2-6	TRBD1	TRBV25-1	TGTGCCAGCCGGACAGGGTACGTCCTGACTTTC	CASRTGYVLTF
TRBJ2-7	TRBD2	TRBV9	TGTGCCCCTACGGGGGGGGGCTCCCCGAGCTCCTACGAGCAGTACTTC	CAPTGGGSPSSYEQYF
TRBJ2-5	TRBD2	TRBV9	TGTGCCAGCAGCCGTGGGACTAGCGGGGGCCAAGAGACCCAGTACTTC	CASSRGTSGGQETQYF
TRBJ1-5	-	TRBV6-5	TGTGCCAGCAGTTACTCAGGTAGCAGCGCGCCCCAGCATTTT	CASSYSGSSAPQHF
TRBJ2-7	TRBD1	TRBV12-5	TGTGCTAGTGGTCCGACAGGGGTTTCCGAGCAGTACTTC	CASGPTGVSEQYF
TRBJ2-5	TRBD2	TRBV6-5	TGTGCCAGCACCCCGGGGAGGGCCCAAGAGACCCAGTACTTC	CASTPGRAQETQYF
TRBJ1-2	TRBD1	TRBV5-1	TGCGCCAGCAGCCCGGTGGGGACAGGGGGCCGCTACACCTTC	CASSPVGTGGRYTF
TRBJ1-4	-	TRBV13	TGTGCCAGCAGTCGGACAGCAACTAATGAAAAACTGTTTTTT	CASSRTATNEKLFF
TRBJ1-2	-	TRBV12-1	TGTGCCAGGGCCGGGGGTCCCTATGGCTACACCTTC	CARAGGPYGYTF
TRBJ2-7	TRBD1	TRBV5-1	TGCGCCAGCAGCTTGGGACAGGGGGCCCACGAGCAGTACTTC	CASSLGQGAHEQYF
TRBJ2-7	-	TRBV11-3	TGTGCCAGCAACTTCCGGGGGAGCCCCTACGAGCAGTACTTC	CASNFRGSPYEQYF
TRBJ2-5	-	TRBV7-9	TGTGCCAGCAGCTTACCAGGGGCGGAGAGGTCGACCCAGTACTTC	CASSLPGAERSTQYF
TRBJ2-4	TRBD1	TRBV6-1	TGTGCCATCACAGGGGGCTCAAAAAACATTCAGTACTTC	CAITGGSKNIQYF
TRBJ1-1	-	TRBV7-3	TGTGCCAGCAGCTTAACGTCCGGTTCATTGACTGAAGCTTTCTTT	CASSLTSGSLTEAFF
TRBJ2-7	TRBD1	TRBV29-1	TGCAGCGTTGGGGACAGGAGAAGCGCCGAGCAGTACTTT	CSVGDRRSAEQYF
TRBJ1-6	-	TRBV7-8	TGTGCCAGCAGTCAGAAACGGACGGGGAATAATTCACCCCTCCACTTT	CASSQKRTGNNSPLHF
TRBJ1-1	-	TRBV14	TGTGCCAGCAGCCAAGACGGGGGGGGGCAATTGAGTACTGAAGCTTTCTTT	CASSQDGGGQLSTEAFF
TRBJ2-5	-	TRBV10-3	TGTGCCATCAGTGAGTGGGGGTCAGGGGAAGAGACCCAGTACTTC	CAISEWGSGEETQYF
TRBJ1-2	-	TRBV28	TGTGCCAGCAGTAGGGGAGGCACCTATGGCTACACCTTC	CASSRGGTYGYTF
TRBJ2-7	-	TRBV20-1	TGCAGTGCTAGTCTAGTAGACGAGCAGTACTTC	CSASLVDEQYF
TRBJ2-2	-	TRBV7-2	TGTGCCAGCAGCCCCGCTCGACTAGCGAACACCGGGGAGCTGTTTTTT	CASSPARLANTGELFF
TRBJ2-2	TRBD1	TRBV27	TGTGCCGGCAGTTTATATCAGGGGGCCGGGGAGCTGTTTTTT	CAGSLYQGAGELFF
TRBJ1-5	-	TRBV6-1	TGTGCCAGCAGTGGCTTGGGGGGGTTTCAGCCCCAGCATTTT	CASSGLGGFQPQHF
TRBJ1-6	-	TRBV9	TGTGCCAGCAGCTCGGGTGGGGCAGGAACTAATTCACCCCTCCACTTT	CASSSGGAGTNSPLHF
TRBJ2-3	-	TRBV29-1	TGCAGCGTCGCGCAGAGGACGCAGTATTTT	CSVAQRTQYF
TRBJ2-7	-	TRBV28	TGTGCCAGCATGGGCTCGGAGGGCGGCGCCTACGAGCAGTACTTC	CASMGSEGGAYEQYF
TRBJ2-1	-	TRBV19	TGTGCCAGTACAAGGACAACTACCTACAATGAGCAGTTCTTC	CASTRTTTYNEQFF
TRBJ1-1	-	TRBV27	TGTGCCAGCAGTTTATTGAGTTTTAAGACAGGATCGAACACTGAAGCTTTCTTT	CASSLLSFKTGSNTEAFF
TRBJ1-4	TRBD1	TRBV19	TGTGCCAGTACCCTAACAGGGGCAACTAATGAAAAACTGTTTTTT	CASTLTGATNEKLFF
TRBJ1-1	TRBD1	TRBV29-1	TGCAGCGCGTACAGGGGCACTGAAGCTTTCTTT	CSAYRGTEAFF
TRBJ1-1	-	TRBV29-1	TGCAGCGTTGCAGGGCGAATGAGAGCTGAAGCTTTCTTT	CSVAGRMRAEAFF
TRBJ2-7	TRBD1	TRBV30	TGTGCCTGGAGTCCCCCTCCCTTTGACAGGGGTGGCGAGCAGTACTTC	CAWSPPPFDRGGEQYF
TRBJ2-1	-	TRBV14	TGTGCCAGCAGAACAGGGTTTAGCTCCTACAATGAGCAGTTCTTC	CASRTGFSSYNEQFF
TRBJ2-1	TRBD2	TRBV5-4	TGTGCCAGCAGCTCCAACCGGGGGGCCTACAATGAGCAGTTCTTC	CASSSNRGAYNEQFF
TRBJ2-7	TRBD1	TRBV28	TGTGCCAGCAGCAGCCCGGGACAGGGGGCAAAGGAGCAGTACTTC	CASSSPGQGAKEQYF
TRBJ1-6	TRBD1	TRBV9	TGTGCCAGCAGCGGACCGGGACAGGGGGGTTCACCCCTCCACTTT	CASSGPGQGGSPLHF
TRBJ1-1	-	TRBV6-1	TGTGCCAGCAGTCGCGGGCCGGGACTCGGTCTAGAAGCTTTCTTT	CASSRGPGLGLEAFF
TRBJ2-2	-	TRBV7-3	TGTGCCAGCAGCTTAACGAGCAGGACCGGGGAGCTGTTTTTT	CASSLTSRTGELFF
TRBJ1-5	-	TRBV28	TGTGCCAGCAGTTTTGGAGGCAGCAATCAGCCCCAGCATTTT	CASSFGGSNQPQHF
TRBJ2-3	-	TRBV6-1	TGTGCCAGCAGTAACACACGGACATGGGATACGCAGTATTTT	CASSNTRTWDTQYF
TRBJ1-1	-	TRBV28	TGTGCCAGCAGTTTATTCGGCCGGGGTGAAGCTTTCTTT	CASSLFGRGEAFF
TRBJ2-2	-	TRBV7-3	TGTGCCAGCAGCCTTCTAGGAACGGGGGGCTCATCCGGGGAGCTGTTTTTT	CASSLLGTGGSSGELFF
TRBJ2-7	TRBD1	TRBV27	TGTGCCAGCACAGACAGGGGAGAGCGCGGCGAGCAGTACTTC	CASTDRGERGEQYF
TRBJ2-7	TRBD1	TRBV6-5	TGTGCCAGCAGTCGGGACAGCTACGAGCAGTACTTC	CASSRDSYEQYF
TRBJ2-5	TRBD2	TRBV28	TGTGCCAGCAGTGCTTTTTTCACTAGCGCTGTTGAGACCCAGTACTTC	CASSAFFTSAVETQYF